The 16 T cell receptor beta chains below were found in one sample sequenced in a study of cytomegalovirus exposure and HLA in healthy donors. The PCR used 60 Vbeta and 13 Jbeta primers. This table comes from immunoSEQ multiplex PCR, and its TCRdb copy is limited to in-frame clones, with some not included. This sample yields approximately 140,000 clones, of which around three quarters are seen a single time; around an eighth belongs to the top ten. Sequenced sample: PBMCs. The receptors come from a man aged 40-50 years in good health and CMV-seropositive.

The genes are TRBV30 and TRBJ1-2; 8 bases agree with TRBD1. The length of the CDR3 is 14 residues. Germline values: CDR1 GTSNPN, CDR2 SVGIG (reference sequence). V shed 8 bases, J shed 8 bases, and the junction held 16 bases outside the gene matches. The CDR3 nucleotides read TGTGCCGGTGACTCCGGGACAGGTGTGAAGGGCTACACCTTC. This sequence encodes CAGDSGTGVKGYTF.

The CDR3 protein is CASSQDPGTLYEQYF. CDR3 DNA: TGTGCCAGCAGCCAAGATCCCGGGACACTATACGAGCAGTACTTC. The gene calls are TRBV4-2 and TRBJ2-5, with D tentatively TRBD1 (6 bases). With the DNA end fitting TRBJ2-7 better, the J assignment may be wrong. Germline CDR1 LGHNA, CDR2 YNFKEQ. The CDR3 has 15 residues.

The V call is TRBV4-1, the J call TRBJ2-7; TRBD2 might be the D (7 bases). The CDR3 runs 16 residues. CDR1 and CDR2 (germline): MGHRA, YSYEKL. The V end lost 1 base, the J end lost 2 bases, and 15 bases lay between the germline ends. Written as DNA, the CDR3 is TGCGCCAGCAGCCAAGCCATAGGGGGGAGGGCCTACGAGCAGTACTTC. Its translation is CASSQAIGGRAYEQYF.

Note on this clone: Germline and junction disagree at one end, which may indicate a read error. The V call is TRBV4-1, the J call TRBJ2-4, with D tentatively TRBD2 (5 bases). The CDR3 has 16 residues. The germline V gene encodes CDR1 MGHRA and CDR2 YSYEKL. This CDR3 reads CASSQVRAIAKNSQYF. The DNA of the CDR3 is TGCGCCAGCAGCCAAGTGCGGGCCATAGCCAAAAACAGTCAGTACTTC.

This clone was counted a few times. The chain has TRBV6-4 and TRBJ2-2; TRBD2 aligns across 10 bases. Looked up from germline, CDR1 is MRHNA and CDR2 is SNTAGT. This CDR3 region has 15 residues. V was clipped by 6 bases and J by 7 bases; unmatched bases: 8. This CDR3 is CASSPSGGEDGELFF. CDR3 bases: TGTGCCAGCAGCCCTAGCGGGGGAGAGGACGGGGAGCTGTTTTTT.

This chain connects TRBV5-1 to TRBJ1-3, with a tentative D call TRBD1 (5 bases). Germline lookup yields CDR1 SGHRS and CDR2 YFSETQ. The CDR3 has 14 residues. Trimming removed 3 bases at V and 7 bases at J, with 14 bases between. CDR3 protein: CASSSAGGRNTIYF. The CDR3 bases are TGCGCCAGCAGCTCCGCCGGGGGGAGGAACACCATATATTTT.

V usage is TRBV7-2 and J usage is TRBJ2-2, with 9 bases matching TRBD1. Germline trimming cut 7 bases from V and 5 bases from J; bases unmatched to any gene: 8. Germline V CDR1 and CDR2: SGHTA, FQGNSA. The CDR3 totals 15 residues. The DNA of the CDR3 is TGTGCCAGCACCGTCCACAGGGGGCGGACCGGGGAGCTGTTTTTT. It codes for CASTVHRGRTGELFF. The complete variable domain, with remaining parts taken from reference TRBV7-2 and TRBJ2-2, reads GAGVSQSPSNKVTEKGKDVELRCDPISGHTALYWYRQSLGQGLEFLIYFQGNSAPDKSGLPSDRFSAERTGGSVSTLTIQRTQQEDSAVYLCASTVHRGRTGELFFGEGSRLTVL.

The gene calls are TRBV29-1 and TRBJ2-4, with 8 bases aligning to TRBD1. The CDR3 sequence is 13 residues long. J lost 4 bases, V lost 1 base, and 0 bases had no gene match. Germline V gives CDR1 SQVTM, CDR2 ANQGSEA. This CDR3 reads CSVEGTGKNIQYF. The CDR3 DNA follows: TGCAGCGTTGAAGGGACAGGGAAAAACATTCAGTACTTC.

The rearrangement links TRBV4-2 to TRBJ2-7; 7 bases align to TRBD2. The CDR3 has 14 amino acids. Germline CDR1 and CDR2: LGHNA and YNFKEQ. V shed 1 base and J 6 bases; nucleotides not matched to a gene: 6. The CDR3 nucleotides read TGTGCCAGCAGCCAAGGGACTAGTTCGTCCGAGCAGTACTTC. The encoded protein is CASSQGTSSSEQYF.

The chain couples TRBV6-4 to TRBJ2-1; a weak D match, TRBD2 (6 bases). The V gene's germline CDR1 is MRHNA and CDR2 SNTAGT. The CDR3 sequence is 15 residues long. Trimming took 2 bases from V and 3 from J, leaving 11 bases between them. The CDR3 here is CASSDGLRDYNEQFF. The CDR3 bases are TGTGCCAGCAGTGACGGTTTGCGGGACTACAATGAGCAGTTCTTC.

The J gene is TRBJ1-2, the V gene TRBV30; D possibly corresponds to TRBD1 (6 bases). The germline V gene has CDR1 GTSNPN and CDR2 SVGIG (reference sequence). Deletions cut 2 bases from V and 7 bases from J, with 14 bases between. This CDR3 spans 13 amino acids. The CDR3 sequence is CAWSRGSMVGYTF. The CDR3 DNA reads TGTGCCTGGAGTAGGGGGTCAATGGTTGGCTACACCTTC.

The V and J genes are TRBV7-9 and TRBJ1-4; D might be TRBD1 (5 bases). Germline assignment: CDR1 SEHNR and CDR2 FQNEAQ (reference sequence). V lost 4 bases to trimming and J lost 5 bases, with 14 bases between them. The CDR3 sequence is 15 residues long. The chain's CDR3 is CASSSGDSENEKLFF. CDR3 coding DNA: TGTGCCAGCAGCTCTGGAGACAGCGAAAATGAAAAACTGTTTTTT.

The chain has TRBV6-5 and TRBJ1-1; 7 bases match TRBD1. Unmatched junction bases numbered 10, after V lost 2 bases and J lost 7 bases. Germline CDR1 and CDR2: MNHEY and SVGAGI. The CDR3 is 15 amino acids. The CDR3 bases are TGTGCCAGCAGTTACCAAAACAGGGGCCGATATGAAGCTTTCTTT. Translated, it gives CASSYQNRGRYEAFF.

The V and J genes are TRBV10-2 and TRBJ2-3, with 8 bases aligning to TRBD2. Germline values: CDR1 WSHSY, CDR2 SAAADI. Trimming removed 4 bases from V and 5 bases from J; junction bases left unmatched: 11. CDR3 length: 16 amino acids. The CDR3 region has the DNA TGCGCCAGCAGTGTGCCCGGGAGGGGCCGGGGAGATACGCAGTATTTT. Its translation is CASSVPGRGRGDTQYF.

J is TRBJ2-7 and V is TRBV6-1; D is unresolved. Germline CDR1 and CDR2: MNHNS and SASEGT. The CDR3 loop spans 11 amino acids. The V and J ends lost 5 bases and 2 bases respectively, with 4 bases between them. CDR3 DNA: TGTGCCAGCAGTCTCCCCTACGAGCAGTACTTC. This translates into CASSLPYEQYF.

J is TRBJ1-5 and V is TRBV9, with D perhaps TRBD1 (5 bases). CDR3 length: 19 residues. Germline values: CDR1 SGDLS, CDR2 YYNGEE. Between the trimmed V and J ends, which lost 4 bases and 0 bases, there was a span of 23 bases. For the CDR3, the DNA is TGTGCCAGCAGCAACTTACTTAAGACAGAAGCTTATAGCAATCAGCCCCAGCATTTT. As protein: CASSNLLKTEAYSNQPQHF.